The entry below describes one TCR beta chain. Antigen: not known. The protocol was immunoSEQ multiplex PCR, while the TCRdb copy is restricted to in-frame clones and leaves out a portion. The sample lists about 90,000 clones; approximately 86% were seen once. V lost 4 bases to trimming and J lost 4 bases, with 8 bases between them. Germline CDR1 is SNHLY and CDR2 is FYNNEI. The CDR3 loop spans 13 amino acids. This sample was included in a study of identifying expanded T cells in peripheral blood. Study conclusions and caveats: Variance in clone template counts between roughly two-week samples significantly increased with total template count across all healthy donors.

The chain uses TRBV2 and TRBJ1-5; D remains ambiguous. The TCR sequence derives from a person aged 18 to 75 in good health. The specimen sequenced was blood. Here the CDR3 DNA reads TGTGCCAGCAGTGGGTCCGGGAATCAGCCCCAGCATTTT. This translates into CASSGSGNQPQHF.